Presented here are 22 T cell receptor beta chains from one specimen sequenced in a study of technical replicates of blood from a few donors. The table came from immunoSEQ multiplex PCR; TCRdb's copy has only in-frame clones and leaves some out. The table shows some 70,000 clones, with roughly 92% occurring only once. The sequencing input was T cells isolated from PBMCs. All receptors come from a human donor in good health.

The chain recombines TRBV5-4 with TRBJ2-1, with a tentative D call TRBD2 (6 bases). The CDR3 totals 15 residues. The germline V gene has CDR1 SGHNT and CDR2 YYREEE (reference sequence). The V gene lost 3 bases and the J gene lost 8 bases, with 18 bases spanning the gap. The CDR3, as DNA: TGTGCCAGCAGCTACCGACTAGGAATCTGGGATGAGCAGTTCTTC. Residues: CASSYRLGIWDEQFF.

The chain uses TRBV18 and TRBJ1-3, with D possibly matching TRBD1 (6 bases). V was pared by 1 base and J by 0 bases, with 10 bases between. CDR1 and CDR2 (germline): KGHSH, LQKENI. This CDR3 is 16 amino acids long. CDR3 DNA: TGTGCCAGCTCACCACGGGACAACTACTCTGGAAACACCATATATTTT. The encoded protein is CASSPRDNYSGNTIYF.

This clone was seen once. The chain couples TRBV19 to TRBJ1-2; TRBD1 matches 8 bases. The J segment lost 5 bases and the V segment lost 3 bases, leaving 8 bases of the junction unmatched. CDR3 length: 15 amino acids. Germline V gives CDR1 LNHDA, CDR2 SQIVND (reference sequence). The CDR3 DNA follows: TGTGCCAGTAGTATTAATCGGGACAGGACGTATGGCTACACCTTC. This sequence encodes CASSINRDRTYGYTF. Looking up the rest from reference TRBV19 and TRBJ1-2 gives the full variable domain: DGGITQSPKYLFRKEGQNVTLSCEQNLNHDAMYWYRQDPGQGLRLIYYSQIVNDFQKGDIAEGYSVSREKKESFPLTVTSAQKNPTAFYLCASSINRDRTYGYTFGSGTRLTVV.

The chain joins TRBV7-2 to TRBJ2-7, with a weak D call TRBD2 (6 bases). The CDR3 is 14 amino acids. V dropped 1 base and J dropped 0 bases, with 7 bases sitting between them. From germline, CDR1 is SGHTA and CDR2 FQGNSA. The CDR3 bases are TGTGCCAGCAGCTTAGGGACTACCTCCTACGAGCAGTACTTC. Residues: CASSLGTTSYEQYF.

Written as DNA, the CDR3 is TGTGCCAGCAGCAATACCGTGGACAGGGGGGCGGCGAACACTGAAGCTTTCTTT. Protein sequence: CASSNTVDRGAANTEAFF. The chain recombines TRBV11-1 with TRBJ1-1; the match to TRBD1 covers 10 bases. This CDR3 has 18 residues. The germline CDR1 and CDR2 sequences are SGHAT and FQDESV (reference sequence). The trim removed 5 bases at V and 1 base at J, leaving 13 bases unmatched.

V and J are TRBV15 and TRBJ2-7, with D perhaps matching TRBD2 (5 bases). Trimming left V 2 bases short and J 5 bases short, with 19 bases between. The CDR3 is made up of 16 amino acids. CDR1 and CDR2 from the germline V gene are LNHNV and YYDKDF (reference sequence). The CDR3 reads CATSRTSPGGFDEQYF. The CDR3 nucleotides read TGTGCCACCAGCAGAACCTCCCCCGGCGGGTTCGACGAGCAGTACTTC. Complete variable domain (other parts from reference TRBV15 and TRBJ2-7): DAMVIQNPRYQVTQFGKPVTLSCSQTLNHNVMYWYQQKSSQAPKLLFHYYDKDFNNEADTPDNFQSRRPNTSFCFLDIRSPGLGDTAMYLCATSRTSPGGFDEQYFGPGTRLTVT.

The V call is TRBV5-1, the J call TRBJ2-1; 8 bases match TRBD2. The CDR3 is made up of 14 amino acids. The junction had 9 bases not matched to a gene; V was cut back by 6 bases and J by 7 bases. Looked up from germline, CDR1 is SGHRS and CDR2 is YFSETQ. Here the CDR3 reads CASNGEREMNEQFF. The CDR3 nucleotides are TGCGCCAGCAATGGCGAGCGGGAGATGAATGAGCAGTTCTTC. Combining the CDR3 with reference TRBV5-1 and TRBJ2-1 gives the whole variable domain KAGVTQTPRYLIKTRGQQVTLSCSPISGHRSVSWYQQTPGQGLQFLFEYFSETQRNKGNFPGRFSGRQFSNSRSEMNVSTLELGDSALYLCASNGEREMNEQFFGPGTRLTVL.

The chain employs TRBV11-2 and TRBJ2-3, with 7 positions matching TRBD1. Germline V gene sequence: CDR1 SGHAT, CDR2 FQNNGV. CDR3 length: 14 amino acids. V was clipped by 0 bases and J by 3 bases; unmatched bases: 0. CDR3 region: CASSLDRGTDTQYF. The CDR3 nucleotides read TGTGCCAGCAGCTTAGACAGGGGGACAGATACGCAGTATTTT. Filled out from reference TRBV11-2 and TRBJ2-3, the complete variable domain reads EAGVAQSPRYKIIEKRQSVAFWCNPISGHATLYWYQQILGQGPKLLIQFQNNGVVDDSQLPKDRFSAERLKGVDSTLKIQPAKLEDSAVYLCASSLDRGTDTQYFGPGTRLTVL.

J is TRBJ1-1 and V is TRBV27, with TRBD1 as a possible D gene (5 bases). The germline V and J ends were trimmed by 2 bases and 5 bases, with 12 bases remaining between them. Looked up from germline, CDR1 is MNHEY and CDR2 is SMNVEV (reference sequence). This CDR3 spans 14 amino acids. CDR3 in amino acids: CASSLVFRVTEAFF. In nucleotides, the CDR3 is TGTGCCAGCAGTTTAGTTTTCAGGGTTACTGAAGCTTTCTTT.

This chain's CDR3 is CASSSNTEAFF. CDR3 DNA: TGTGCCAGCAGCAGCAACACTGAAGCTTTCTTT. This chain joins TRBV7-2 and TRBJ1-1, with D unclear. The CDR3 runs to 11 residues. CDR1 is SGHTA and CDR2 is FQGNSA in the germline V gene. V shed 5 bases and J shed 2 bases, with 3 bases lying between them.

The table lists this clone with a few counts. V is TRBV9 and J is TRBJ1-2; D gene unclear. Trimming removed 0 bases at V and 7 bases at J, with 7 bases between. The CDR3 is 12 residues long. Germline V gives CDR1 SGDLS, CDR2 YYNGEE. The CDR3 DNA reads as TGTGCCAGCAGCGTAGATGGCGGTGGCTACACCTTC. This sequence encodes CASSVDGGGYTF.

J is TRBJ2-3 and V is TRBV7-3; 8 nucleotides line up with TRBD2. CDR3 length: 15 residues. Germline loops: CDR1 SGHTA, CDR2 FQGTGA. V trimming: 5 bases; J trimming: 1 base; junction bases outside the gene matches: 5. The CDR3 DNA follows: TGTGCCAGCAGCCCAGAACTAGCGGGCACAGATACGCAGTATTTT. Residues: CASSPELAGTDTQYF.

V gene TRBV6-1 combines with J gene TRBJ2-3; D remains unclear. This CDR3 spans 13 amino acids. V was trimmed by 11 bases and J by 1 base, leaving 13 bases between them. Germline V CDR1 and CDR2: MNHNS, SASEGT. The CDR3 sequence: CASRVSGTDTQYF. Here the CDR3 DNA reads TGTGCCTCCCGGGTCAGCGGCACAGATACGCAGTATTTT.

Comments on this clone: One end of the junction is discordant with germline, which a read error may explain. This chain connects TRBV6-1 to TRBJ1-2; D not certain. Looked up from germline, CDR1 is MNHNS and CDR2 is SASEGT. CDR3 length equals 13 residues. The CDR3 DNA is TGTGCCAGCAGTGAACGACTCCCCTATGGTTACACCTTC. Its protein product is CASSERLPYGYTF.

The V call is TRBV7-9, the J call TRBJ1-5; D unclear. The germline gives CDR1 SEHNR, CDR2 FQNEAQ (reference sequence). The V gene lost 7 bases and the J gene lost 8 bases, with 6 bases spanning the gap. The CDR3 covers 10 residues. The CDR3 is CASNFEPQHF. The CDR3 region has the DNA TGTGCCAGCAACTTCGAGCCCCAGCATTTT.

V usage is TRBV28 and J usage is TRBJ2-7; D possibly corresponds to TRBD2 (5 bases). V lost 2 bases, J lost 11 bases, and 25 bases lay in between. CDR1 MDHEN and CDR2 SYDVKM come from the germline V gene. This CDR3 contains 16 residues. The CDR3 nucleotides read TGTGCCAGCAGTTTAGAAAGTTCTTCCACAGCGGTATCAAAGTACTTC. Its protein product is CASSLESSSTAVSKYF.

This clone has only a few counts. V usage is TRBV7-3 and J usage is TRBJ1-2; a weak D match, TRBD1 (6 bases). The length of the CDR3 is 13 residues. V lost 5 bases, J lost 4 bases, and 11 bases lay in between. CDR1 is SGHTA, CDR2 FQGTGA, per germline. The DNA of the CDR3 is TGTGCCAGCAGCGGCATGGACAGCTATGGCTACACCTTC. As protein: CASSGMDSYGYTF.

CDR3 protein: CASSLSILAEAGEQFF. As DNA, the CDR3 is TGTGCCAGCAGTTTATCGATACTAGCGGAGGCGGGGGAGCAGTTCTTC. The gene calls are TRBV27 and TRBJ2-1; 8 nucleotides match TRBD2. From germline, CDR1 is MNHEY and CDR2 SMNVEV (reference sequence). V was pared by 0 bases and J by 10 bases, with 11 bases of the junction left unmatched. This CDR3 is built from 16 residues.

This sequence joins TRBV7-3 and TRBJ2-7, with TRBD1 matching 10 bases. The CDR3 has 15 amino acids. Losses at the gene ends were 4 bases for V and 5 bases for J; bases not matched to a gene: 8. CDR1 SGHTA and CDR2 FQGTGA come from the germline V gene. CDR3 loop: CASSSLGTGDNEQYF. DNA of the CDR3: TGTGCCAGCAGCTCCCTTGGGACAGGGGACAACGAGCAGTACTTC. Supplemented by reference TRBV7-3 and TRBJ2-7, the full variable domain reads GAGVSQTPSNKVTEKGKYVELRCDPISGHTALYWYRQSLGQGPEFLIYFQGTGAADDSGLPNDRFFAVRPEGSVSTLKIQRTERGDSAVYLCASSSLGTGDNEQYFGPGTRLTVT.

This sequence joins TRBV5-1 and TRBJ2-1; 8 positions match TRBD1. The CDR3 is 15 residues long. Germline CDR1 and CDR2: SGHRS and YFSETQ. V was pared by 2 bases and J by 5 bases, with 6 bases of the junction left unmatched. This chain's CDR3 is CASSFRQGFNNEQFF. CDR3 nucleotides: TGCGCCAGCAGCTTTAGACAGGGGTTTAACAATGAGCAGTTCTTC.

This clone was found once. The J gene is TRBJ2-3, the V gene TRBV7-2, with a possible D match to TRBD1 (6 bases). The CDR3 runs 16 residues. V lost 3 bases, J lost 3 bases, and 16 bases lay in between. CDR1 and CDR2 from the germline V gene are SGHTA and FQGNSA. This chain's CDR3 is CASSLERRRGTDTQYF. The CDR3 region has the DNA TGTGCCAGCAGCTTGGAACGGAGAAGGGGGACAGATACGCAGTATTTT. The variable domain in full, with the rest retrieved from reference TRBV7-2 and TRBJ2-3, is GAGVSQSPSNKVTEKGKDVELRCDPISGHTALYWYRQSLGQGLEFLIYFQGNSAPDKSGLPSDRFSAERTGGSVSTLTIQRTQQEDSAVYLCASSLERRRGTDTQYFGPGTRLTVL.

V and J are TRBV11-2 and TRBJ2-7; D might be TRBD2 (7 bases). This CDR3 comprises 15 residues. V lost 5 bases, J lost 0 bases, and 14 bases lay in between. The germline CDR1 and CDR2 sequences are SGHAT and FQNNGV. The CDR3: CASSVLGGPSYEQYF. The CDR3, as DNA: TGTGCCAGCAGCGTACTGGGGGGGCCCTCCTACGAGCAGTACTTC. Using reference TRBV11-2 and TRBJ2-7 for the parts outside the CDR3, the full variable domain is EAGVAQSPRYKIIEKRQSVAFWCNPISGHATLYWYQQILGQGPKLLIQFQNNGVVDDSQLPKDRFSAERLKGVDSTLKIQPAKLEDSAVYLCASSVLGGPSYEQYFGPGTRLTVT.